The clone carrying this TCR beta chain came up once. Its antigen is still unknown. This entry comes from a study of cytomegalovirus exposure and HLA in healthy donors. Vbeta (60) and Jbeta (13) primers were used in the PCR. Clones were sequenced by immunoSEQ multiplex PCR, and TCRdb holds only the in-frame ones, with some missing. The table has 150,000 to 200,000 clones, around 80% seen once. Findings and caveats of the study: There were several of the most significant clusters that appeared linked to common viral pathogens in a later analysis. Later work associated 16,951 TCR beta sequences with HLA alleles at 0.05 false discovery rate.

The CDR3 spans 15 residues. Germline CDR1 is SGHRS and CDR2 is YFSETQ. Trimming took 1 base from V and 4 from J; bases not matched to a gene: 5. The source is a middle-aged woman in good health and CMV-seronegative. This chain connects TRBV5-1 to TRBJ1-1; the match to TRBD1 covers 9 bases. Sequenced material: PBMCs. The CDR3 sequence: CASSLSTGGGTEAFF. The CDR3 nucleotides are TGCGCCAGCAGCTTGTCAACAGGGGGCGGCACTGAAGCTTTCTTT.